Listed below are T cell receptor beta chains from one sample, sequenced in a study of technical replicates of blood from several donors. Assay: immunoSEQ multiplex PCR; the TCRdb copy retains only in-frame clones and omits some. This sample has about 75,000 clones, with 97% found just once. Specimen: T cells isolated from PBMCs. The receptors originated from a human donor in good health. Both conserved end residues are part of each CDR3. The D gene is left open where the match is weak. Not all rows give a size; the values are once, few, many and, for expanded clones, a class.

TRBJ2-3 TRBV29-1 - - 20 TGCAGCGTTGAAGCGTCAGGGCGACAGCCTCCGGGGGTTAGCACAGATACGCAGTATTTT CSVEASGRQPPGVSTDTQYF
TRBJ2-3 TRBV18 - TRBD2 15 TGTGCCAGCTCACCACCGGGACTAGCATGGGATACGCAGTATTTT CASSPPGLAWDTQYF
TRBJ2-2 TRBV27 once - 16 TGTGCCAGCAGTTTATTGGGAGAAGCGAACACCGGGGAGCTGTTTTTT CASSLLGEANTGELFF
TRBJ2-1 TRBV6-5 once - 13 TGTGCCAGCAGCCCCAGGGGCAGGAATGAGCAGTTCTTC CASSPRGRNEQFF
TRBJ2-7 TRBV2 - TRBD2 14 TGTGCCAGCAATGGACTAGTGGTTGGCTACGAGCAGTACTTC CASNGLVVGYEQYF
TRBJ1-5 TRBV28 - - 15 TGTGCCAGCAGCGAGAGGGGGGGAAGCAATCAGCCCCAGCATTTT CASSERGGSNQPQHF
TRBJ1-2 TRBV30 - TRBD1 15 TGTGCCTGGAGAGAGGGGACAGGGGGTATCTATGGCTACACCTTC CAWREGTGGIYGYTF
TRBJ2-7 TRBV29-1 - - 13 TGCAGCGTTCACTTAGCGGAGAACTACGAGCAGTACTTC CSVHLAENYEQYF
TRBJ2-3 TRBV4-2 - TRBD2 16 TGTGCCAGCAGCGACCTAGCGGGGGGGAGCACAGATACGCAGTATTTT CASSDLAGGSTDTQYF
TRBJ2-1 TRBV4-1 - TRBD2 14 TGCGCCAGCAGCCAACCAGGGCGGGAGCCAGGTCGGTTCTTC CASSQPGREPGRFF
TRBJ1-3 TRBV12-5 - - 18 TGTGCTAGTGGTTTGGTAAGGACGGGAGGATTTACTGGAAACACCATATATTTT CASGLVRTGGFTGNTIYF
TRBJ2-3 TRBV5-6 - - 16 TGTGCCAGCAGCTTGGACAGGGGGGGTCTCACAGATACGCAGTATTTT CASSLDRGGLTDTQYF
TRBJ2-7 TRBV28 - TRBD2 14 TGTGCCAGCAGTTTCCCTAGCGGGCTTTACGAGCAGTACTTC CASSFPSGLYEQYF
TRBJ2-5 TRBV5-1 - TRBD1 15 TGCGCCAGCAGCTTGGGCGACAGGGACCAAGAGACCCAGTACTTC CASSLGDRDQETQYF
TRBJ1-1 TRBV20-1 - TRBD1 11 TGCCGGACAGGTTCGAACACTGAAGCTTTCTTT CRTGSNTEAFF
TRBJ2-3 TRBV6-1 - TRBD2 21 TGTGCCAGCAGTGAAATGGTCTTGGTAGAGGGACTAGCGGGGGACACAGATACGCAGTATTTT CASSEMVLVEGLAGDTDTQYF
TRBJ1-5 TRBV7-3 - - 17 TGTGCCAGCAGCTCCTCTTACCGCGGAGTCGCCAATCAGCCCCAGCATTTT CASSSSYRGVANQPQHF
TRBJ1-2 TRBV19 once TRBD1 12 TGTGCCAGTTCGGGACAGGGATACGGCTACACCTTC CASSGQGYGYTF
TRBJ2-1 TRBV9 - - 15 TGTGCCAGCAGCGTAGGCGGGGCCCTCTACAATGAGCAGTTCTTC CASSVGGALYNEQFF
TRBJ2-7 TRBV5-6 once - 15 TGTGCCAGCAGCCTACAGGGTTTTCGAGACTACGAGCAGTACTTC CASSLQGFRDYEQYF
TRBJ2-5 TRBV7-9 once - 18 TGTGCCAGCACCTCTTCCGAAAGAGCTACTTGGTACCAAGAGACCCAGTACTTC CASTSSERATWYQETQYF
TRBJ1-2 TRBV2 - - 16 TGTGCCAGCAGTGAAGGCAGGGGCTCAAATTACTATGGCTACACCTTC CASSEGRGSNYYGYTF
TRBJ2-1 TRBV28 - - 15 TGTGCCAGCAGTTTCCCTGACTCGGGAGACAATGAGCAGTTCTTC CASSFPDSGDNEQFF
TRBJ2-3 TRBV2 - TRBD1 14 TGTGCCAGCACCGGGACAGGGCTGGCAGATACGCAGTATTTT CASTGTGLADTQYF
TRBJ1-1 TRBV27 - - 14 TGTGCCAGCAGTGTGGGCAGGGGAAACACTGAAGCTTTCTTT CASSVGRGNTEAFF
TRBJ1-2 TRBV19 once TRBD1 14 TGTGCCAGTAGTCCGGGACAGGGAGGTTCTGGCTACACCTTC CASSPGQGGSGYTF
TRBJ1-5 TRBV28 - TRBD1 15 TGTGCCAGCAGTTGGACAGGGGCTAGCAATCAGCCCCAGCATTTT CASSWTGASNQPQHF
TRBJ2-1 TRBV4-1 - TRBD1 16 TGCGCCAGCAGCCAAACGACAGGGCCCTTTAGGAATGAGCAGTTCTTC CASSQTTGPFRNEQFF
TRBJ1-1 TRBV5-6 once - 12 TGTGCCAGCATGACAGCGAACACTGAAGCTTTCTTT CASMTANTEAFF
TRBJ1-1 TRBV30 - - 14 TGTGCCTGGAGTCCCTGGGCCATGAACACTGAAGCTTTCTTT CAWSPWAMNTEAFF
TRBJ2-4 TRBV5-1 - - 16 - CASTSTSGLAKNIQYF
TRBJ2-1 TRBV19 - - 13 TGTGCCAGTAGTATCCAGGGCTACAATGAGCAGTTCTTC CASSIQGYNEQFF
TRBJ2-7 TRBV4-1 - TRBD1 15 TGCGCCAGCAGCCCCGGGACAGGGAGTTGGTACGAGCAGTACTTC CASSPGTGSWYEQYF
TRBJ1-4 TRBV10-2 - - 16 TGCGCCAGCAACCGAGTCGGGGGGCAGGGAGGGGAAAAACTGTTTTTT CASNRVGGQGGEKLFF
TRBJ1-4 TRBV6-1 - TRBD1 15 TGTGCCAGCAGGGCCCTCGCAGGGGGGAATGAAAAACTGTTTTTT CASRALAGGNEKLFF
TRBJ1-1 TRBV5-6 - - 13 TGTGCCAGCACTTTTGGCCCTAACACTGAAGCTTTCTTT CASTFGPNTEAFF
TRBJ2-7 TRBV6-1 - - 14 TGTGCCAGCAGTGATTGGAGGGTAAGGGGCGAGCAGTACTTC CASSDWRVRGEQYF